The rows below give T cell receptor beta chains drawn from one sample of a study of long-term antiretroviral therapy in people with HIV. Assay: immunoSEQ multiplex PCR; the TCRdb copy retains only in-frame clones and omits some. The data show 15,000 to 20,000 clones, 85% to 90% seen once. The source was unsorted PBMCs, collected 6.9 years after starting antiretroviral therapy. The receptors shown here come from a man aged 50 to 59 with HIV. Each CDR3 is given with its conserved first and last residue. D genes are given only for firm matches. Clone size is stated in some rows and not others, as once, few, many or a class when expanded.

size: once
J: TRBJ1-4
V: TRBV6-1
D: NA
DNA: TGTGCCAGCAGTACCGGGGCCTATGAAAAACTGTTTTTT
CDR3: CASSTGAYEKLFF

size: NA
J: TRBJ2-2
V: TRBV7-3
D: TRBD1
DNA: TGTGCCAGCAGCCCCAGGAAGCCGGGACAGGGGTACACCGGGGAGCTGTTTTTT
CDR3: CASSPRKPGQGYTGELFF

size: NA
J: TRBJ2-1
V: TRBV14
D: NA
DNA: TGTGCCAGCAGCCAAGAAAAAGGGTTGGAGGGGAATGAGCAGTTCTTC
CDR3: CASSQEKGLEGNEQFF

size: once
J: TRBJ2-1
V: TRBV11-2
D: NA
DNA: TGTGCCAGCAGCCTAGGTTACGGGGGTCAACCCAATGAGCAGTTCTTC
CDR3: CASSLGYGGQPNEQFF

size: NA
J: TRBJ1-2
V: TRBV15
D: NA
DNA: TGTGCCACCAGCAGAGTCACTGACACCTATGGCTACACCTTC
CDR3: CATSRVTDTYGYTF

size: NA
J: TRBJ2-2
V: TRBV29-1
D: NA
DNA: TGCAGCGTTGCGGTACTAGCCGCCGGGGAGCTGTTTTTT
CDR3: CSVAVLAAGELFF

size: NA
J: TRBJ2-2
V: TRBV13
D: NA
DNA: TGTGCCAGCAGCTTAGGGGCGGGCCGCGCGAACACCGGGGAGCTGTTTTTT
CDR3: CASSLGAGRANTGELFF

size: NA
J: TRBJ1-5
V: TRBV6-6
D: NA
DNA: TGTGCCAGCAGTTTGGGGGGGGGAGATCAGCCCCAGCATTTT
CDR3: CASSLGGGDQPQHF

size: NA
J: TRBJ1-1
V: TRBV9
D: NA
DNA: TGTGCCAGCACCAATCCCGCCCGGGGCCCGGAAGCTTTCTTT
CDR3: CASTNPARGPEAFF

size: once
J: TRBJ2-6
V: TRBV5-1
D: TRBD1
DNA: TGCGCCAGCAGCTGGGACAGCGGACCCTCTGGGGCCAACGTCCTGACTTTC
CDR3: CASSWDSGPSGANVLTF

size: NA
J: TRBJ2-7
V: TRBV14
D: NA
DNA: TGTGCCAGCAGCCAAAGAGGGGACGAGCAGTACTTC
CDR3: CASSQRGDEQYF

size: NA
J: TRBJ2-1
V: TRBV5-1
D: NA
DNA: TGCGCCAGCAGCGCCGACTCGGGGTACAATGAGCAGTTCTTC
CDR3: CASSADSGYNEQFF

size: NA
J: TRBJ1-4
V: TRBV7-8
D: NA
DNA: TGTGCCAGCAGCTTAGACGGATTTCTGGGAAAACTGTTTTTT
CDR3: CASSLDGFLGKLFF

size: NA
J: TRBJ1-1
V: TRBV29-1
D: NA
DNA: TGCAGCGTTGATACAGTGAACACTGAAGCTTTCTTT
CDR3: CSVDTVNTEAFF

size: NA
J: TRBJ1-1
V: TRBV28
D: NA
DNA: TGTGCCAGCAGAGTATTTAGGGGAATGAACACTGAAGCTTTCTTT
CDR3: CASRVFRGMNTEAFF

size: NA
J: TRBJ2-1
V: TRBV10-2
D: NA
DNA: TGCGCCAGCAGTGAGCGGCCAGCGGACGTGGGGGATGAGCAGTTCTTC
CDR3: CASSERPADVGDEQFF

size: NA
J: TRBJ2-7
V: TRBV25-1
D: TRBD1
DNA: TGTGCCAGCAGTGAATTAGGGACAGCGGTGGACGAGCAGTACTTC
CDR3: CASSELGTAVDEQYF

size: NA
J: TRBJ1-5
V: TRBV27
D: NA
DNA: TGTGCCAGCGGACCTCAGGGCATTGGACAGCCCCAGCATTTT
CDR3: CASGPQGIGQPQHF

size: NA
J: TRBJ2-7
V: TRBV6-5
D: NA
DNA: TGTGCCAGCAGTATCCGGGGGTATTTGTCCGGGCAGTACTTC
CDR3: CASSIRGYLSGQYF

size: NA
J: TRBJ2-2
V: TRBV28
D: TRBD1
DNA: TGTGCCAGCAGCCCGCTAGGGACAGGGGGCTTCGGGGAGCTGTTTTTT
CDR3: CASSPLGTGGFGELFF

size: NA
J: TRBJ2-1
V: TRBV29-1
D: NA
DNA: TGCAGCGTTGTACCCCCTAGGAGTTCCTACAATGAGCAGTTCTTC
CDR3: CSVVPPRSSYNEQFF

size: NA
J: TRBJ2-5
V: TRBV2
D: TRBD2
DNA: TGTGCCAACAACCCCTGGGGGACTAGCGGGAGTGAGGAGACCCAGTACTTC
CDR3: CANNPWGTSGSEETQYF

size: few
J: TRBJ2-1
V: TRBV6-4
D: NA
DNA: TGTGCCAGCAGTGACTCTAGGTCTAGCACAGATGAGCAGTTCTTC
CDR3: CASSDSRSSTDEQFF

size: NA
J: TRBJ2-2
V: TRBV6-1
D: NA
DNA: TGTGCCAGCAGTGAAGTAGAAACCGGGGAGCTGTTTTTT
CDR3: CASSEVETGELFF

size: NA
J: TRBJ2-1
V: TRBV29-1
D: TRBD2
DNA: TGCAGCGTCCCTGGGGTAGCGGGAGTCGGATTGTGGCATGAGCAGTTCTTC
CDR3: CSVPGVAGVGLWHEQFF

size: NA
J: TRBJ2-3
V: TRBV10-3
D: TRBD2
DNA: TGTGCCATCAGTGGACTAGCGGGAGGGCCAAGAACAGATACGCAGTATTTT
CDR3: CAISGLAGGPRTDTQYF

size: NA
J: TRBJ1-2
V: TRBV7-8
D: NA
DNA: TGTGCCAGCAGCCTGACAGATAACTATGGCTACACCTTC
CDR3: CASSLTDNYGYTF

size: NA
J: TRBJ2-5
V: TRBV11-2
D: NA
DNA: TGTGCCAGCAGCTTTGACAGACAAGAGACCCAGTACTTC
CDR3: CASSFDRQETQYF

size: NA
J: TRBJ2-1
V: TRBV7-7
D: NA
DNA: TGTGCTAGCAGCCCAGCCTCTAGTAATGAGCAGTTCTTC
CDR3: CASSPASSNEQFF

size: NA
J: TRBJ2-7
V: TRBV5-4
D: TRBD2
DNA: TGTGCCAGCAGCTTAAGCGGGATCTCCTACGAGCAGTACTTC
CDR3: CASSLSGISYEQYF

size: few
J: TRBJ1-5
V: TRBV2
D: NA
DNA: TGTGCCTGCACACCCAGGGTGGCTCAGCCCCAGCATTTT
CDR3: CACTPRVAQPQHF

size: NA
J: TRBJ1-5
V: TRBV4-2
D: TRBD1
DNA: TGTGCCAGCAGCCAGGGCGGGACAGGGGTTCCCCAGCCCCAGCATTTT
CDR3: CASSQGGTGVPQPQHF

size: NA
J: TRBJ2-5
V: TRBV29-1
D: NA
DNA: TGCAGCGTTGATGGGTCTACTCAAGAGACCCAGTACTTC
CDR3: CSVDGSTQETQYF

size: NA
J: TRBJ2-7
V: TRBV7-2
D: TRBD2
DNA: TGTGCCAGCAGCCGAGGACTAGCGGGAGGCGAGCAGTACTTC
CDR3: CASSRGLAGGEQYF

size: NA
J: TRBJ1-2
V: TRBV30
D: NA
DNA: TGTGCCTGGAGTGTGGCCGGGCATGGCGGCTACACCTTC
CDR3: CAWSVAGHGGYTF

size: once
J: TRBJ2-1
V: TRBV15
D: NA
DNA: TGTGCCACCAGCAGGGGCCCAGTAGAGGAGCAGTTCTTC
CDR3: CATSRGPVEEQFF

size: NA
J: TRBJ1-5
V: TRBV7-9
D: NA
DNA: TGTGCCAGCAGCTTAAACCAGGGTTCGAATCAGCCCCAGCATTTT
CDR3: CASSLNQGSNQPQHF

size: NA
J: TRBJ1-2
V: TRBV7-6
D: TRBD1
DNA: TGTGCCAGCAGCTCAGGTGGGATGACAGGGAGTGACTATGGCTACACCTTC
CDR3: CASSSGGMTGSDYGYTF

size: few
J: TRBJ2-2
V: TRBV29-1
D: NA
DNA: TGCAGCGTTGGATTCGCGCAGTTAAACACCGGGGAGCTGTTTTTT
CDR3: CSVGFAQLNTGELFF

size: NA
J: TRBJ2-7
V: TRBV6-6
D: TRBD2
DNA: TGTGCCAGCAGTACTAGCGGGATCTCCTACGAGCAGTACTTC
CDR3: CASSTSGISYEQYF

size: few
J: TRBJ2-3
V: TRBV4-2
D: NA
DNA: TGTGCCAGCAGCCAAGCCCCTAGGACAGATACGCAGTATTTT
CDR3: CASSQAPRTDTQYF

size: NA
J: TRBJ2-7
V: TRBV6-5
D: NA
DNA: TGTGCCAGCAGTTATGGGGAGGCCTCCTACGAGCAGTACTTC
CDR3: CASSYGEASYEQYF

size: NA
J: TRBJ2-2
V: TRBV11-3
D: TRBD2
DNA: TGTGCCAGCAGCCCCCGTAGCGGGAAGAACACCGGGGAGCTGTTTTTT
CDR3: CASSPRSGKNTGELFF

size: NA
J: TRBJ1-1
V: TRBV30
D: NA
DNA: TGTGCCTGGAACGGATACACTGAAGCTTTCTTT
CDR3: CAWNGYTEAFF

size: once
J: TRBJ2-1
V: TRBV10-2
D: NA
DNA: TGCGCCAGCCAGGCGTACAATGAGCAGTTCTTC
CDR3: CASQAYNEQFF

size: NA
J: TRBJ1-4
V: TRBV13
D: NA
DNA: TGTGCCAGCAGCCTGAGGGGGGCAGGAGAAAAACTGTTTTTT
CDR3: CASSLRGAGEKLFF

size: NA
J: TRBJ2-5
V: TRBV6-6
D: NA
DNA: TGTGCCAGCAGTTACAGGGTAGAGACCCAGTACTTC
CDR3: CASSYRVETQYF

size: NA
J: TRBJ1-4
V: TRBV7-8
D: TRBD1
DNA: TGTGCCAGCAGCGGCCGGACAGGACCAACTAATGAAAAACTGTTTTTT
CDR3: CASSGRTGPTNEKLFF

size: NA
J: TRBJ1-5
V: TRBV30
D: NA
DNA: TGTGCCTGGAGTGCACGGGAAAATCAGCCCCAGCATTTT
CDR3: CAWSARENQPQHF

size: NA
J: TRBJ2-1
V: TRBV29-1
D: TRBD2
DNA: TGCAGCGCGCGGGAGGGATACAATGAGCAGTTCTTC
CDR3: CSAREGYNEQFF

size: NA
J: TRBJ2-6
V: TRBV4-3
D: NA
DNA: TGCGCCAGCAGCCAACAGAGGATTTCCTCTGGGGCCAACGTCCTGACTTTC
CDR3: CASSQQRISSGANVLTF